Given below is one TCR beta chain in context. No antigen is known for it. V was pared by 5 bases and J by 7 bases, with 7 bases of the junction left unmatched. In germline, CDR1 is SGHAT, CDR2 FQNNGV. CDR3 length equals 14 residues. TCRdb processed the RT-PCR reads anew with MiXCR; each CDR3 protein has one entry. The table records a few hundred thousand distinct CDR3 sequences, 11% to 15% of them present only once. The entry originates in a study of response to subunit inactivated influenza vaccine. Points from the study as a whole: Each seasonal influenza vaccination recruits few new T cells, the authors suggested.

This TCR derives from a man between 50 and 59 years old who received an inactivated influenza vaccine. This chain joins TRBV11-2 and TRBJ1-1, with 10 bases lining up with TRBD1. Sequences were derived from PBMCs from blood, sampled 11 to 12 days after vaccination. The CDR3 sequence: CASSPPGQGHEAFF. CDR3 bases: TGTGCCAGCAGCCCCCCGGGACAGGGGCATGAAGCTTTCTTT.